Given below is one T cell receptor beta chain in context. Original processing methods: Amplification of reference gene primers was used by the study to estimate nucleated cell counts. Clones were read by immunoSEQ multiplex PCR, and TCRdb kept only the in-frame ones, dropping some. V and J calls plus clone size are reproduced from that table; the DNA served to infer D and trimming. The sample carries 55,000 to 65,000 clones, 90% recorded once. This record belongs to a study of blood T cell repertoires in COVID-19. The germline V and J ends were trimmed by 8 bases and 5 bases, with 15 bases remaining between them. CDR1 is MDHEN and CDR2 is SYDVKM in the germline V gene. This CDR3 is 13 amino acids long.

The TCR was taken from a woman at least 80 years old with active COVID-19. The rearrangement uses TRBV28 and TRBJ2-5, with D possibly being TRBD2 (6 bases). Material: peripheral blood. The CDR3 sequence: CASFGGTWETQYF. The CDR3 bases are TGTGCCAGCTTCGGCGGGACTTGGGAGACCCAGTACTTC. Together with reference TRBV28 and TRBJ2-5, the CDR3 gives the full variable domain: DVKVTQSSRYLVKRTGEKVFLECVQDMDHENMFWYRQDPGLGLRLIYFSYDVKMKEKGDIPEGYSVSREKKERFSLILESASTNQTSMYLCASFGGTWETQYFGPGTRLLVL.